The clone carrying this TCR beta chain was seen ten or more times. RNA transcripts gave rise to amplified TCR beta CDR3 regions. RT-PCR in the first round (using the HTBI primer set) targeted the TCR CDR3. TCRdb processed the multiplex PCR reads anew with MiXCR; each CDR3 protein has one entry. The profile shows roughly 150,000 distinct CDR3 sequences, 9.4% of them singletons. Trimming cost V 2 bases and J 1 base, with 20 bases left between them. Germline V CDR1 and CDR2: MNHNS, SASEGT. The CDR3 is 18 residues long. The data derive from a study of T cells in Graves' hyperthyroidism and ophthalmopathy. The study enrolled patients aged 18 to 65 with newly diagnosed hyperthyroidism of under 2 months' duration.

The rearrangement uses TRBV6-1 and TRBJ2-5; weak D call: TRBD2 (5 bases). Sequenced input: blood. The source is a woman aged 18 to 35 with Graves' hyperthyroidism that later progressed to Graves' ophthalmopathy. CDR3 bases: TGTGCCAGCAGTGAATCCCCCTGGGGAGAGAGTAGCCAAGAGACCCAGTACTTC. Protein: CASSESPWGESSQETQYF.